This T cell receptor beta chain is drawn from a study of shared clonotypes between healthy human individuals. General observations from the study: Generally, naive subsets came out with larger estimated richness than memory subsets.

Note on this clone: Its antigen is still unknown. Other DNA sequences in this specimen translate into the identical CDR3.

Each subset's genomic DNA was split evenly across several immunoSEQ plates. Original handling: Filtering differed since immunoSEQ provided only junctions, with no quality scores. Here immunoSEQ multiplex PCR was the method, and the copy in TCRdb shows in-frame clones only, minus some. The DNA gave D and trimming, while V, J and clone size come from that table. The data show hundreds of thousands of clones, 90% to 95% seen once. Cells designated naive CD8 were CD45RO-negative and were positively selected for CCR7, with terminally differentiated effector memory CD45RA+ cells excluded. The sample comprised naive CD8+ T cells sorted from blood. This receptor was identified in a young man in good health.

Here the CDR3 reads CASSSGANVLTF. The CDR3 DNA reads as TGTGCCAGCTCTTCTGGGGCCAACGTCCTGACTTTC. The gene calls are TRBV6-5 and TRBJ2-6; D gene uncertain. Trimming removed 8 bases from V and 1 base from J, with 3 bases in between. The germline CDR1 and CDR2 sequences are MNHEY and SVGAGI. This CDR3 contains 12 residues.